This T cell receptor (beta chain) was sequenced during a study of T cell responses to AZD1222 COVID-19 vaccine. The study, taken as a whole, reports: White British people made up most donors, females outnumbered males, and clonal diversity was possibly underestimated. Baseline seropositivity occurred in only six or seven AZD1222 recipients.

CDR3 length: 15 residues. Germline V gives CDR1 SGHAT, CDR2 FQDESV (reference sequence). The ends were cut back, 5 bases at V and 0 bases at J, with 10 bases in the middle. About this clone itself: What it recognizes is unknown.

Clones were read by immunoSEQ multiplex PCR, and TCRdb kept only the in-frame ones, dropping some. The repertoire includes about 130,000 clones, 75% to 85% of them detected once, and around 8% sits in the top ten. The J gene is TRBJ2-2, the V gene TRBV11-1, with D hard to call. This receptor was obtained from an adult who received the MenACWY meningococcal vaccine as a control. The starting material was peripheral blood, obtained 28 days after the second dose of the MenACWY control vaccine. CDR3 sequence: CASSARGTNTGELFF. The CDR3 DNA is TGTGCCAGCAGCGCCCGCGGCACGAACACCGGGGAGCTGTTTTTT.